The 24 T cell receptor beta chains below all came from one sample that was sequenced in a study of early T cells in non-severe SARS-CoV-2 infection. Via MiXCR, TCRdb re-called the 5' RACE reads, giving one row per CDR3 protein. The sample has some 49,000 distinct CDR3 sequences, about 4% seen once. The material sequenced was whole blood. The source is an adult who was a healthcare worker with PCR-confirmed SARS-CoV-2 infection or an uninfected control (not recorded which).

This clonotype came up many times. This rearrangement joins TRBV10-3 to TRBJ2-7; 7 bases agree with TRBD1. In germline, CDR1 is ENHRY, CDR2 SYGVKD. Trimming took 3 bases from V and 5 from J; bases not matched to a gene: 4. CDR3 length: 13 amino acids. CDR3 sequence: CAISEVQGDEQYF. For the CDR3, the DNA is TGTGCCATCAGTGAAGTTCAGGGGGACGAGCAGTACTTC.

In this sample, this clonotype turned up many times. The chain employs TRBV20-1 and TRBJ1-6, with 7 bases that match TRBD1. This CDR3 is built from 14 residues. CDR1 is DFQATT, CDR2 SNEGSKA, per germline (reference sequence). J gave up 7 bases and V 0 bases, and 3 bases lay outside the gene matches. The chain's CDR3 is CSAREGQPNSPLHF. Written as DNA, the CDR3 is TGCAGTGCTAGAGAGGGACAGCCGAATTCACCCCTCCACTTT.

The sample holds many counts of this clonotype. The chain couples TRBV28 to TRBJ2-1, with 8 bases that match TRBD2. The CDR3 runs 16 residues. V shed 8 bases and J 5 bases; nucleotides not matched to a gene: 14. Germline lookup yields CDR1 MDHEN and CDR2 SYDVKM. CDR3 in amino acids: CASGLNTGAGDNEQFF. DNA for the CDR3: TGTGCCAGCGGGCTTAACACCGGAGCGGGGGACAATGAGCAGTTCTTC.

This clonotype has ten or more counts. J is TRBJ1-4 and V is TRBV7-2, with a possible D match to TRBD1 (6 bases). V was trimmed by 1 base and J by 5 bases, leaving 8 bases between them. The CDR3 extends over 14 amino acids. The germline V gene has CDR1 SGHTA and CDR2 FQGNSA. As DNA, the CDR3 is TGTGCCAGCAGCTTAGATAGGGGGAATGAAAAACTGTTTTTT. This codes for CASSLDRGNEKLFF.

This chain joins TRBV4-3 and TRBJ2-3; 12 bases fit TRBD2. V gave up 1 base and J gave up 15 bases; unmatched junction bases: 5. The germline CDR1 and CDR2 sequences are LGHNA and YSLEER. This CDR3 spans 13 amino acids. CDR3 sequence reads: CASSQALAGGFYF. As DNA, the CDR3 is TGCGCCAGCAGCCAAGCCCTAGCGGGAGGGTTCTATTTT.

This clonotype appeared many times. The CDR3 is CASSPDRFYGYTF. CDR3 sequence (DNA): TGTGCCAGTAGTCCAGACAGGTTCTATGGCTACACCTTC. The V gene is TRBV19, the J gene TRBJ1-2, with TRBD1 as a possible D gene (6 bases). The CDR3 spans 13 residues. Trimming cost V 5 bases and J 4 bases, with 11 bases left between them. Germline V gene sequence: CDR1 LNHDA, CDR2 SQIVND (reference sequence).

At least ten counts were recorded for this clonotype. The rearrangement uses TRBV7-3 and TRBJ2-3; no firm D call. Deletions cut 0 bases from V and 6 bases from J, with 7 bases between. CDR1 SGHTA and CDR2 FQGTGA come from the germline V gene. This CDR3 comprises 13 residues. Here the CDR3 DNA reads TGTGCCAGCAGCTTAACCCAGGCCGATACGCAGTATTTT. This encodes CASSLTQADTQYF.

The J gene is TRBJ2-1, the V gene TRBV15; D uncertain. V was shortened by 8 bases and J by 10 bases, with 12 bases between the two germline ends. The CDR3 spans 11 residues. The germline gives CDR1 LNHNV, CDR2 YYDKDF (reference sequence). The CDR3 bases are TGTGCCACCTCCGGGTGGGCCGAGCAGTTCTTC. It is translated as CATSGWAEQFF.

This clonotype was seen ten or more times. The rearrangement links TRBV24-1 to TRBJ2-6; D call uncertain. The CDR3 sequence is 16 residues long. V was pared by 0 bases and J by 1 base, with 6 bases between. Germline assignment: CDR1 KGHDR and CDR2 SFDVKD. In DNA, the CDR3 is TGTGCCACCAGTGATTTGAACCTATCTGGGGCCAACGTCCTGACTTTC. Translation gives CATSDLNLSGANVLTF.

Comment on this clonotype: A much larger clone lies a single base off, so this may be a read error. The chain carries TRBV6-2 or TRBV6-3 and TRBJ2-5; D is uncertain. Trimming cost V 2 bases and J 0 bases, with 4 bases left between them. Germline V lookup: CDR1 MNHEY, CDR2 SVGEGT. The CDR3 is made up of 13 amino acids. In nucleotides, the CDR3 is TGTGCCAGCAGTTACGACGACCAAGAGACCCAGTACTTC. It yields the protein CASSYDDQETQYF.

The sample holds a few counts of this clonotype. The chain carries TRBV14 and TRBJ2-1; D gene ambiguous. The V end lost 1 base, the J end lost 6 bases, and 10 bases lay between the germline ends. The CDR3 length is 14 residues. Germline CDR1 SGHDN, CDR2 FVKESK. The CDR3 loop reads CASSQGSLANEQFF. The CDR3 DNA is TGTGCCAGCAGCCAAGGTTCCCTGGCCAATGAGCAGTTCTTC.

V gene TRBV29-1 combines with J gene TRBJ1-1; a possible D gene is TRBD1 (5 bases). From germline, CDR1 is SQVTM and CDR2 ANQGSEA. Trimming pared 4 bases from V and 4 bases from J, leaving 13 bases between. This CDR3 has 13 residues. The CDR3 DNA reads TGCAGCGTTGGTCGGGGCGAAGGCACTGAAGCTTTCTTT. Protein sequence: CSVGRGEGTEAFF.

This clonotype was found many times. V is TRBV18 and J is TRBJ2-1, with no clear D. Deletions cut 3 bases from V and 4 bases from J, with 13 bases between. The length of the CDR3 is 15 residues. Germline assignment: CDR1 KGHSH and CDR2 LQKENI. In DNA, the CDR3 is TGTGCCAGCTCACCCTCTGGCGCCGGGTACAATGAGCAGTTCTTC. This gives the protein CASSPSGAGYNEQFF.

This clonotype came up many times. This rearrangement joins TRBV7-9 to TRBJ2-7; possibly TRBD2 for D (6 bases). The CDR3 spans 15 residues. The germline V gene encodes CDR1 SEHNR and CDR2 FQNEAQ (reference sequence). V lost 4 bases to trimming and J lost 4 bases, with 17 bases between them. This CDR3 is CASSSRDSKQYEQYF. The CDR3 nucleotides are TGTGCCAGCAGCTCGCGGGACTCCAAGCAGTACGAGCAGTACTTC.

This clonotype appeared many times. CDR3 bases: TGTGCCAGCAGTTTGCTGGGGACAGCTAAACCCCTCCACTTT. It is translated as CASSLLGTAKPLHF. The chain uses TRBV6-6 and TRBJ1-6, with TRBD1 matching 7 bases. The germline gives CDR1 MNHNY, CDR2 SVGAGI (reference sequence). This CDR3 is built from 14 residues. The ends lost 4 bases at V and 12 bases at J; junction bases unmatched: 9.

In its sample, this clonotype was seen many times. The V gene is TRBV29-1, the J gene TRBJ1-2; D not certain. The germline V gene encodes CDR1 SQVTM and CDR2 ANQGSEA. The CDR3 has 11 amino acids. Trimming cost V 4 bases and J 8 bases, with 11 bases left between them. The CDR3: CSVVETGGYTF. The CDR3 bases are TGCAGCGTTGTAGAAACGGGAGGCTACACCTTC.

This clonotype has at least ten counts. The chain has TRBV6-5 and TRBJ2-7; D possibly corresponds to TRBD1 (5 bases). V lost 2 bases, J lost 0 bases, and 8 bases lay in between. The CDR3 is 14 residues long. Germline loops: CDR1 MNHEY, CDR2 SVGAGI. The CDR3 nucleotides are TGTGCCAGCAGTTACACCGACAGCTCCTACGAGCAGTACTTC. Translating it yields CASSYTDSSYEQYF.

The table lists this clonotype with many counts. The CDR3 reads CASSLDRAGLGGLFF. CDR3 bases: TGCGCCAGCAGCCTGGACAGGGCAGGCCTCGGGGGGCTGTTTTTT. The chain couples TRBV5-1 to TRBJ1-4; 8 bases agree with TRBD1. This CDR3 is 15 amino acids long. The germline V gene encodes CDR1 SGHRS and CDR2 YFSETQ. Germline trimming cut 4 bases from V and 14 bases from J; bases unmatched to any gene: 16.

This clonotype was seen a few times. The V call is TRBV29-1, the J call TRBJ2-7; a possible D gene is TRBD2 (5 bases). The V gene's germline CDR1 is SQVTM and CDR2 ANQGSEA. V was trimmed by 6 bases and J by 7 bases, leaving 16 bases between them. The CDR3 sequence is 12 residues long. This CDR3 reads CSVAPGWREQYF. CDR3 nucleotides: TGCAGCGTGGCCCCGGGATGGAGGGAGCAGTACTTC.

This clonotype has a count of ten or more. The J gene is TRBJ2-7, the V gene TRBV29-1; D is unclear. Trimming pared 6 bases from V and 2 bases from J, leaving 8 bases between. Germline CDR1 is SQVTM and CDR2 is ANQGSEA. The CDR3 extends over 11 amino acids. The CDR3 DNA sequence: TGCAGCGTAAGGGAAACCTACGAGCAGTACTTC. Translating it yields CSVRETYEQYF.

Notes on this clonotype: A much larger clone lies a single base off, so this may be a read error. The rearrangement uses TRBV11-2 and TRBJ2-2; D possibly uses TRBD1 or TRBD2 (5 bases each). Germline values: CDR1 SGHAT, CDR2 FQNNGV. There are 14 residues in the CDR3. CDR3 residues: CASSKGPYTGELIF. In DNA form, the CDR3 reads TGTGCCAGCAGCAAGGGACCATACACCGGGGAGCTGATTTTT.

This clonotype was found many times. J is TRBJ2-5 and V is TRBV5-1, with 12 bases lining up with TRBD2. Trimming cost V 5 bases and J 5 bases; bases outside gene matches: 10. Germline CDR1 is SGHRS and CDR2 is YFSETQ. This CDR3 has 16 residues. This chain's CDR3 is CASSQQTSGSSETQYF. As DNA, the CDR3 is TGCGCCAGCAGTCAACAGACTAGCGGGAGTTCGGAGACCCAGTACTTC.

In this sample, this clonotype turned up many times. This sequence joins TRBV30 and TRBJ2-1; maybe TRBD1 (6 bases). Germline CDR1 and CDR2: GTSNPN and SVGIG (reference sequence). CDR3 size: 16 residues. Trimming removed 2 bases at V and 4 bases at J, with 18 bases between. Written as DNA, the CDR3 is TGTGCCTGGAGTCAGCAGGGGACACAGGGATACAATGAGCAGTTCTTC. It translates to CAWSQQGTQGYNEQFF.

There are a few counts of this clonotype. V gene TRBV5-4 combines with J gene TRBJ2-6; 7 nucleotides align to TRBD1. The CDR3 has 14 amino acids. The V gene's germline CDR1 is SGHNT and CDR2 YYREEE (reference sequence). Trimming took 2 bases from V and 10 from J; bases not matched to a gene: 6. The CDR3 sequence: CASSFQGGLNVLTF. DNA of the CDR3: TGTGCCAGCAGCTTCCAAGGGGGCTTAAACGTCCTGACTTTC.